The 15 T cell receptor beta chains below come from one sample, sequenced in a study of blood T cell repertoires in COVID-19. This table comes from immunoSEQ multiplex PCR, and its TCRdb copy is limited to in-frame clones, with some not included. Of 200,000 to 250,000 clones listed, about 82% were seen once; the top ten hold roughly 2%. The sample taken for sequencing was PBMCs or T cells enriched from blood (not recorded which). The receptors shown here come from a woman aged 50 to 60 who had recovered from COVID-19.

The chain joins TRBV19 to TRBJ1-5; D gene ambiguous. Between the trimmed V and J ends, which lost 10 bases and 2 bases, there was a span of 15 bases. This CDR3 spans 14 amino acids. CDR1 is LNHDA and CDR2 is SQIVND in the germline V gene (reference sequence). In DNA form, the CDR3 reads TGTGCCACCAGAGGCGCGGTACGCAATCAGCCCCAGCATTTT. It yields the protein CATRGAVRNQPQHF.

This clone was counted a few times. This chain uses TRBV9 with TRBJ2-1, with D maybe TRBD2 (5 bases). Germline V CDR1 and CDR2: SGDLS, YYNGEE. This CDR3 is 14 amino acids long. The V end lost 1 base, the J end lost 3 bases, and 8 bases lay between the germline ends. DNA of the CDR3: TGTGCCAGCAGCGTAACGGCGGGCTACAATGAGCAGTTCTTC. It translates to CASSVTAGYNEQFF.

The chain employs TRBV20-1 and TRBJ1-1; a possible D gene is TRBD1 (5 bases). The germline CDR1 and CDR2 sequences are DFQATT and SNEGSKA (reference sequence). The CDR3 extends over 13 amino acids. Trimming took 3 bases from V and 5 from J, leaving 13 bases between them. The CDR3 loop reads CSASWGGKTEAFF. For the CDR3, the DNA is TGCAGTGCTAGTTGGGGGGGGAAAACTGAAGCTTTCTTT.

This clone was counted once. The chain recombines TRBV30 with TRBJ1-2, with TRBD1 as a possible D gene (5 bases). V lost 3 bases, J lost 4 bases, and 12 bases lay in between. CDR3 size: 13 residues. Germline CDR1 GTSNPN, CDR2 SVGIG (reference sequence). CDR3 in DNA: TGTGCCTGGAGCCCGGGGGGGTCCTATGGCTACACCTTC. It codes for CAWSPGGSYGYTF.

The CDR3 bases are TGTGCCAGCAGGGTGAGCTCCGGGTACACTGAAGCTTTCTTT. Its translation is CASRVSSGYTEAFF. The V and J genes are TRBV28 and TRBJ1-1; unclear D gene. Germline values: CDR1 MDHEN, CDR2 SYDVKM. The CDR3 is made up of 14 amino acids. Trimming pared 6 bases from V and 3 bases from J, leaving 14 bases between. Filled out from reference TRBV28 and TRBJ1-1, the complete variable domain reads DVKVTQSSRYLVKRTGEKVFLECVQDMDHENMFWYRQDPGLGLRLIYFSYDVKMKEKGDIPEGYSVSREKKERFSLILESASTNQTSMYLCASRVSSGYTEAFFGQGTRLTVV.

Only one count was recorded for this clone. The chain combines TRBV6-2 or TRBV6-3 with TRBJ1-6; D gene ambiguous. The CDR3 consists of 12 residues. The germline CDR1 and CDR2 sequences are MNHEY and SVGEGT. Trimming shortened V by 2 bases and J by 10 bases, and 6 bases separated the two germline ends. The DNA for the CDR3 is TGTGCCAGCAGTTACCGCAGATCACCCCTCCACTTT. Protein: CASSYRRSPLHF.

This chain links TRBV4-1 with TRBJ2-3; TRBD1 aligns across 9 bases. The CDR3 has 16 residues. V lost 2 bases, J lost 4 bases, and 7 bases stayed unmatched. Germline loops: CDR1 MGHRA, CDR2 YSYEKL. CDR3 residues: CASSQSGTGYADTQYF. The CDR3 bases are TGCGCCAGCAGCCAATCCGGGACAGGGTATGCAGATACGCAGTATTTT.

The chain recombines TRBV27 with TRBJ2-7, with 12 nucleotides matching TRBD1. V was clipped by 3 bases and J by 7 bases; unmatched bases: 13. The germline V gene has CDR1 MNHEY and CDR2 SMNVEV (reference sequence). The CDR3 totals 17 residues. CDR3 residues: CASSLGPPGQGAWEQYF. The CDR3 nucleotides are TGTGCCAGCAGTTTGGGCCCACCGGGACAGGGGGCCTGGGAGCAGTACTTC.

This chain uses TRBV30 with TRBJ1-2, with 11 nucleotides matching TRBD1. With 5 bases clipped from V and 7 bases from J, the junction kept 9 bases outside the gene matches. Germline CDR1 is GTSNPN and CDR2 is SVGIG (reference sequence). There are 14 residues in the CDR3. This CDR3 reads CAWVRTGGFGGYTF. CDR3 bases: TGTGCCTGGGTCAGGACAGGGGGCTTTGGTGGCTACACCTTC.

V gene TRBV27 combines with J gene TRBJ2-7; the match to TRBD1 covers 8 bases. J was trimmed by 7 bases and V by 4 bases; bases with no gene match: 3. Per germline, CDR1 MNHEY and CDR2 SMNVEV (reference sequence). The CDR3 is 12 residues long. The CDR3: CASSSTGGEQYF. CDR3 sequence (DNA): TGTGCCAGCAGTTCCACAGGGGGGGAGCAGTACTTC.

The chain carries TRBV20-1 and TRBJ2-3; D gene uncertain. Germline V gives CDR1 DFQATT, CDR2 SNEGSKA (reference sequence). CDR3 length equals 11 residues. V was cut by 0 bases and J by 10 bases, with 8 bases left in between. In DNA, the CDR3 is TGCAGTGCTAGAGAGGCAATCCCGCAGTATTTT. This codes for CSAREAIPQYF.

This chain links TRBV19 with TRBJ2-7, with D possibly matching TRBD1 (5 bases). The V gene's germline CDR1 is LNHDA and CDR2 SQIVND (reference sequence). The CDR3 runs to 13 residues. V was pared by 3 bases and J by 8 bases, with 14 bases between. The CDR3 DNA reads TGTGCCAGTAGTATCCAGGTGGGGCAGCAGCAGTACTTC. Amino acids: CASSIQVGQQQYF.

V gene TRBV11-3 combines with J gene TRBJ1-3; 7 bases match TRBD1. Trimming removed 3 bases from V and 0 bases from J; junction bases left unmatched: 2. The CDR3 is 15 residues long. Looked up from germline, CDR1 is SGHNT and CDR2 is YENEEA. CDR3 in amino acids: CASSFTGASGNTIYF. In DNA, the CDR3 is TGTGCCAGCAGCTTCACAGGGGCCTCTGGAAACACCATATATTTT.

CDR3 nucleotide sequence: TGTGCCTTGACAGTTTATGATTTGGGCAATGAGCAGTTCTTC. Translating gives CALTVYDLGNEQFF. The rearrangement joins TRBV30 to TRBJ2-1; D perhaps matches TRBD1 (5 bases). This CDR3 has 14 amino acids. Trimming shortened V by 7 bases and J by 6 bases, and 19 bases separated the two germline ends. From germline, CDR1 is GTSNPN and CDR2 SVGIG (reference sequence). The full variable domain, rest sourced from reference TRBV30 and TRBJ2-1, is SQTIHQWPATLVQPVGSPLSLECTVEGTSNPNLYWYRQAAGRGLQLLFYSVGIGQISSEVPQNLSASRPQDRQFILSSKKLLLSDSGFYLCALTVYDLGNEQFFGPGTRLTVL.

The chain combines TRBV7-2 with TRBJ1-2; possibly TRBD1 for D (5 bases). The CDR3 is made up of 14 amino acids. Germline assignment: CDR1 SGHTA and CDR2 FQGNSA. V lost 3 bases and J 0 bases, leaving 8 bases between the germline ends. CDR3 sequence reads: CASSFDSSNYGYTF. CDR3 DNA sequence: TGTGCCAGCAGCTTCGACAGCTCTAACTATGGCTACACCTTC.